The present entry profiles one TCR beta chain with its context. Antigen specificity is unknown. V shed 7 bases and J shed 7 bases, with 13 bases lying between them. There are 11 residues in the CDR3. CDR1 is DFQATT and CDR2 is SNEGSKA in the germline V gene (reference sequence). As every portion of the isolated RNA was reverse transcribed, the sequencing read expressed TCRB transcripts. Generated by immunoSEQ multiplex PCR, the TCRdb table keeps only in-frame clones and is missing some. The sample has about 160,000 clones, around 63% seen once. This sample is drawn from a study of beta chain features in type 1 diabetes. In the study overall: Age and gender were similar between patients and healthy donors, as were cell yields. Study-level results: Individuals with type 1 diabetes displayed fewer insertions and more deletions at VDJ junctions. TCRB CDR3s from Type 1 diabetes patients were moderately but significantly shorter in all four CD4+ subsets.

The sequence was obtained from a man aged 30 to 45 with type 1 diabetes. The chain is built from TRBV20-1 and TRBJ1-2; no clear D. The sample taken for sequencing was naive CD4+ T cells from blood. The CDR3 region is CSVYSFGGYTF. CDR3 bases: TGCAGTGTTTATTCTTTCGGTGGCTACACCTTC.